This T cell receptor (beta chain) came from a study of blood T cell repertoires in COVID-19. Turning to the study itself: PBMCs, B-cell-depleted T cells, or T cells were the source of the cDNA or gDNA that made up the material.

Generated by immunoSEQ multiplex PCR, the TCRdb table keeps only in-frame clones and is missing some. Here the sample spans about 170,000 clones, roughly 84% being singletons. The germline V gene encodes CDR1 LNHDA and CDR2 SQIVND (reference sequence). Losses at the gene ends were 3 bases for V and 8 bases for J; bases not matched to a gene: 5. The CDR3 extends over 15 amino acids. This TCR derives from a woman older than 75 with active or convalescent COVID-19. The sample comprised peripheral blood. The chain employs TRBV19 and TRBJ2-1; 12 positions match TRBD2. CDR3 amino acids: CASSIWLAGGDEQFF. The CDR3 DNA is TGTGCCAGTAGTATCTGGCTAGCGGGAGGGGATGAGCAGTTCTTC.